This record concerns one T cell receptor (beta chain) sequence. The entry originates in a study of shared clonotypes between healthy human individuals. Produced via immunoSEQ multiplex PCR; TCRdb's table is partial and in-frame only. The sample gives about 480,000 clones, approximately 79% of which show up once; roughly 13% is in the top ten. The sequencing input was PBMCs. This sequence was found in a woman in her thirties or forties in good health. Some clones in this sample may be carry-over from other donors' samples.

The DNA for the CDR3 is TGTGCCAGCAGCTTATCTGGCTGGGCAACCTCAACGCAGTATTTT. This translates into CASSLSGWATSTQYF. This chain joins TRBV7-9 and TRBJ2-3; D remains unclear. The CDR3 contains 15 residues. Germline V CDR1 and CDR2: SEHNR, FQNEAQ (reference sequence). Trimming stripped 2 bases from V and 9 bases from J, with 18 bases between.